Each of the 28 T cell receptor beta chains below was sequenced from the same sample in a study of tumor-infiltrating lymphocytes in primary liver carcinoma. Researchers generated TCR beta cDNA from roughly 510 ng of total RNA, relying on a constant-region primer. Slightly modified ARM-PCR, run as three nested multiplex PCR rounds, produced the TCR beta libraries. TRBV1-TRBV30 forward primers and a C-beta reverse primer were used in the first two PCR rounds, which each ran for 10 cycles. In TCRdb, the multiplex PCR reads were re-called with MiXCR into one record per CDR3 protein. The sample shows some 180,000 distinct CDR3 sequences, around 60% of them seen only once. It was unsorted whole blood that yielded blood RNA, and germline DNA was also extracted. The sequencing input was peripheral blood. These receptors were taken from a man aged 40-49 years with primary liver carcinoma and hepatitis B virus infection.

A word on this clonotype: At one boundary the junction diverges from the germline segment, which might be a read error. The genes are TRBV11-2 and TRBJ2-1; 7 bases align to TRBD1. The length of the CDR3 is 15 residues. Germline values: CDR1 SGHAT, CDR2 FQNNGV. CDR3 nucleotide sequence: TGTGCCTGCAGCTTACAAGGACCGACAGGGAGTGAGCAGTTCTTC. It is translated as CACSLQGPTGSEQFF.

This clonotype was found a few times. The CDR3 sequence is CAISGGTYNEQFF. CDR3 DNA: TGTGCCATCAGTGGAGGGACTTACAATGAGCAGTTCTTC. V usage is TRBV10-3 and J usage is TRBJ2-1; TRBD2 might be the D (6 bases). The CDR3 totals 13 residues. Trimming cost V 4 bases and J 4 bases, with 8 bases left between them. Germline lookup yields CDR1 ENHRY and CDR2 SYGVKD.

The V and J genes are TRBV6-1 and TRBJ2-1; perhaps TRBD1 as D (6 bases). V was cut by 4 bases and J by 3 bases, with 7 bases left in between. This CDR3 has 13 amino acids. Germline lookup yields CDR1 MNHNS and CDR2 SASEGT. CDR3 sequence (DNA): TGTGCCAGCAGTGGACAGGTCTACAATGAGCAGTTCTTC. It specifies CASSGQVYNEQFF.

A remark on this clonotype: At one end, the junction sequence differs from germline, possibly due to a read error. The V call is TRBV4-1, the J call TRBJ2-5, with 9 positions matching TRBD1. Germline loops: CDR1 MGHRA, CDR2 YSYEKL. CDR3 size: 19 residues. The CDR3, as DNA: TGCGCCGGCAGCCACAGGGGGCTAGCAACTGCCCAAGATACGGAGACCCAGTACTTC. It yields the protein CAGSHRGLATAQDTETQYF.

As for this clonotype: The conserved final phenylalanine or tryptophan is absent from the CDR3, which likely points to a read error. The J gene is TRBJ2-1, the V gene TRBV11-2, with D perhaps matching TRBD2 (6 bases). CDR1 and CDR2 from the germline V gene are SGHAT and FQNNGV. Trimming took off 2 bases at V and 10 bases at J, with 15 bases between the two ends. This CDR3 is 14 amino acids long. The CDR3 is CASSLWTMGQEQFL. The CDR3 DNA reads as TGTGCCAGCAGCTTATGGACTATGGGGCAAGAGCAGTTCTTA.

As concerns this clonotype: A much more abundant neighbour one base away suggests this may be a read error. CDR3 residues: CASCLTRGWDQPQHF. For the CDR3, the DNA is TGTGCCAGCTGCTTAACTCGAGGTTGGGATCAGCCCCAGCATTTT. The rearrangement joins TRBV7-8 to TRBJ1-5; D unresolved. Germline CDR1 SGHVS, CDR2 FQNEAQ. The CDR3 covers 15 residues.

This clonotype was counted between two and nine times. The rearrangement links TRBV12-3 or TRBV12-4 to TRBJ2-7, with 8 positions matching TRBD1. The CDR3 is 14 amino acids. Trimming removed 5 bases from V and 3 bases from J; junction bases left unmatched: 6. The CDR3 DNA reads as TGTGCCAGCAGTCCTACCGGACAGGGCTACGAGCAGTACTTC. Translation gives CASSPTGQGYEQYF.

This clonotype was detected only a few times. A read error may produce the germline difference seen at one junction end. The genes are TRBV11-1 and TRBJ2-6, with D perhaps TRBD1 or TRBD2 (5 bases each). The length of the CDR3 is 15 residues. CDR1 is SGHAT, CDR2 FQDESV, per germline (reference sequence). CDR3 region: CASSLKGPGTNVLTF. CDR3 nucleotide sequence: TGTGCCAGCAGCTTAAAGGGTCCTGGGACCAACGTCCTGACGTTC.

As to this clonotype: A clone one base away is much larger, so this may be a read error. V and J are TRBV11-3 and TRBJ2-7; D remains unclear. Germline V gene lookup returns CDR1 SGHNT and CDR2 YENEEA. This CDR3 region has 11 residues. The germline V and J ends were trimmed by 5 bases and 9 bases, with 11 bases remaining between them. CDR3 nucleotide sequence: TGTGCCAGCAGCCACCGACAAGGGCAGTACTTC. As protein: CASSHRQGQYF.

A few counts support this clonotype. The chain couples TRBV6-5 to TRBJ1-6; 8 nucleotides match TRBD1. The CDR3 has 15 residues. After removal of 7 bases from V and 7 bases from J, the junction contained 9 bases not matched to a gene. The germline V gene has CDR1 MNHEY and CDR2 SVGAGI. The CDR3 loop reads CASKIGQGFNSPLHF. The CDR3 nucleotides are TGTGCCAGCAAGATTGGACAGGGATTCAATTCACCCCTCCACTTT.

This clonotype was counted many times. V is TRBV29-1 and J is TRBJ2-3; D tentatively fits TRBD1 or TRBD2 (5 bases each). Per germline, CDR1 SQVTM and CDR2 ANQGSEA. CDR3 length equals 15 residues. Trimming removed 8 bases from V and 1 base from J, with 19 bases in between. The CDR3 protein is CSLMIPGPGTDTQYF. In DNA, the CDR3 is TGCAGCTTAATGATACCGGGACCCGGCACAGATACGCAGTATTTT.

The gene calls are TRBV10-3 and TRBJ2-4, with TRBD2 matching over 7 bases. CDR3 size: 19 residues. Germline V gene lookup returns CDR1 ENHRY and CDR2 SYGVKD. V gave up 10 bases and J gave up 2 bases; unmatched junction bases: 23. The CDR3 sequence: CATEGWGTRSSGTKNIQYF. CDR3 coding DNA: TGTGCCACGGAAGGTTGGGGGACCCGATCGAGCGGGACCAAAAACATTCAGTACTTC.

Concerning this clonotype: A much more abundant neighbour one base away suggests this may be a read error. This sequence joins TRBV11-2 and TRBJ1-5, with 8 bases identical to TRBD1. Germline loops: CDR1 SGHAT, CDR2 FQNNGV. The length of the CDR3 is 13 residues. Here the CDR3 reads CTSSLQGDQPQHF. In nucleotides, the CDR3 is TGTACCAGCAGCTTACAGGGGGATCAGCCCCAGCATTTT.

Details on this clonotype: This could be a read error, since a much larger clone is one nucleotide away. The chain links TRBV11-2 to TRBJ1-1; D might be TRBD1 (6 bases). The CDR3 is made up of 13 amino acids. Germline-derived CDR1 and CDR2 are SGHAT and FQNNGV. In nucleotides, the CDR3 is TGTGTCAGCAGCTTAACAGGGAGGACTGAAGCTTTCTTT. It is translated as CVSSLTGRTEAFF.

About this clonotype: This may be a read error: a much more frequent sequence differs by one nucleotide. The CDR3 end shows no conserved phenylalanine or tryptophan, and so a read error is likely. The rearrangement uses TRBV29-1 and TRBJ2-3; 12 positions match TRBD1. Germline loops: CDR1 SQVTM, CDR2 ANQGSEA. The ends lost 4 bases at V and 0 bases at J; junction bases unmatched: 5. CDR3 length: 16 residues. The CDR3 coding sequence is TGCAGCGTTGCCCGGGACAGGGGGCCGAGCACAGATACGCAGTATTTA. Protein product: CSVARDRGPSTDTQYL.

The sample holds a few counts of this clonotype. The chain carries TRBV12-3 or TRBV12-4 and TRBJ1-1; D is possibly TRBD1 (5 bases). The CDR3 has 14 amino acids. Trimming took off 3 bases at V and 4 bases at J, with 12 bases between the two ends. In nucleotides, the CDR3 is TGTGCCAGCAGTTTTCTTTTGCAGGGCACTGAAGCTTTCTTT. Encoded protein: CASSFLLQGTEAFF.

The chain employs TRBV28 and TRBJ1-2, with TRBD1 identical over 7 bases. This CDR3 has 14 amino acids. Losses at the gene ends were 8 bases for V and 2 bases for J; bases not matched to a gene: 8. The germline gives CDR1 MDHEN, CDR2 SYDVKM. Here the CDR3 reads CASCLMTGNYGYTF. The CDR3 DNA reads TGTGCCAGCTGCTTAATGACAGGGAACTATGGCTACACCTTC.

V and J are TRBV7-9 and TRBJ2-5; D remains ambiguous. V shed 7 bases and J shed 1 base, with 10 bases lying between them. CDR1 is SEHNR, CDR2 FQNEAQ, per germline (reference sequence). This CDR3 is 13 amino acids long. The CDR3 loop reads CASKESLQETQYF. The CDR3 DNA is TGTGCCAGCAAAGAGAGTCTCCAAGAGACCCAGTACTTC.

Concerning this clonotype itself: The junction departs from germline at one end; a sequencing error may be responsible. The V and J genes are TRBV5-6 and TRBJ1-2; 10 bases line up with TRBD1. Germline values: CDR1 SGHDT, CDR2 YYEEEE. This CDR3 contains 16 residues. CDR3 nucleotide sequence: TGTGCCAGCAGACCTCCGGGACAGGGGCTATTCTATGGCTACATCTTC. It specifies CASRPPGQGLFYGYIF.

This chain uses TRBV12-3 or TRBV12-4 with TRBJ1-4, with D possibly being TRBD1 (6 bases). Trimming removed 7 bases from V and 7 bases from J, with 16 bases in between. The CDR3 spans 14 residues. In nucleotides, the CDR3 is TGTGCCAGCATCTTCGGACAGCGTGGTGAAAAACTGTTTTTT. Amino acids: CASIFGQRGEKLFF.

The chain uses TRBV10-3 and TRBJ1-5; D ambiguous. Germline V gives CDR1 ENHRY, CDR2 SYGVKD. This CDR3 is 14 amino acids long. Deletions cut 3 bases from V and 1 base from J, with 7 bases between. The CDR3 DNA sequence: TGTGCCATCAGTGAAGAGGACAGCAATCAGCCCCAGCATTTT. It encodes CAISEEDSNQPQHF.

The chain recombines TRBV5-1 with TRBJ2-1; possibly TRBD1 for D (5 bases). Trimming removed 2 bases at V and 5 bases at J, with 14 bases between. There are 15 residues in the CDR3. Looked up from germline, CDR1 is SGHRS and CDR2 is YFSETQ. This CDR3 reads CASSLIRVSDNEQFF. The CDR3 DNA is TGCGCCAGCAGCTTAATCAGGGTAAGCGACAATGAGCAGTTCTTC.

The rearrangement uses TRBV18 and TRBJ2-1, with D hard to call. The CDR3 spans 13 residues. The V and J ends lost 2 bases and 4 bases respectively, with 6 bases between them. Germline V gene sequence: CDR1 KGHSH, CDR2 LQKENI. CDR3 region: CASSPTSYNEQFF. The CDR3 nucleotides read TGTGCCAGCTCACCAACTTCATACAATGAGCAGTTCTTC.

With regard to this clonotype: The junction does not match germline at one end; this may be a read error. This chain links TRBV7-2 with TRBJ1-5, with D possibly TRBD1 on 6 matching bases. The CDR3 runs 15 residues. Germline values: CDR1 SGHTA, CDR2 FQGNSA. This chain's CDR3 is CAISRTGLGNQPQHF. CDR3 bases: TGTGCCATCAGCCGCACAGGGTTAGGCAATCAGCCCCAGCATTTT.

The rearrangement joins TRBV6-1 to TRBJ2-7; D ambiguous. V was pared by 5 bases and J by 4 bases, with 15 bases between. Germline V gives CDR1 MNHNS, CDR2 SASEGT. This CDR3 region has 14 residues. The CDR3 region has the DNA TGTGCCAGCAGTCTGCAGGATCTTTCGTACGAGCAGTACTTC. It translates to CASSLQDLSYEQYF.

This chain connects TRBV10-3 to TRBJ2-2, with 8 bases lining up with TRBD1. Germline trimming cut 11 bases from V and 5 bases from J; bases unmatched to any gene: 16. CDR1 and CDR2 (germline): ENHRY, SYGVKD. The CDR3 covers 16 residues. CDR3 DNA: TGTGCCGCCGAGCTCGGAGCAGGGGGCTGGACCGGGGAGCTGTTTTTT. Translation: CAAELGAGGWTGELFF.

This clonotype has more than one count but fewer than ten. V and J are TRBV6-5 and TRBJ2-3; 7 bases match TRBD2. Germline values: CDR1 MNHEY, CDR2 SVGAGI. The V gene end was trimmed by 4 bases and the J gene end by 4 bases; junction bases not matched to a gene: 5. The CDR3 length is 14 residues. As DNA, the CDR3 is TGTGCCAGCAGTTCCGAAGGACTAGCAGATACGCAGTATTTT. The encoded protein is CASSSEGLADTQYF.

As for this clonotype: A much larger clone differs from this one at a single base, so this may be a read error. J is TRBJ2-3 and V is TRBV11-1; D gene unclear. The CDR3 length is 15 residues. V was clipped by 5 bases and J by 4 bases, with 16 bases between them. Germline assignment: CDR1 SGHAT and CDR2 FQDESV (reference sequence). The CDR3 here is CASSPSPRAADTQYF. The CDR3 bases are TGTGCCAGCAGCCCTTCCCCACGGGCGGCAGATACGCAGTATTTT.